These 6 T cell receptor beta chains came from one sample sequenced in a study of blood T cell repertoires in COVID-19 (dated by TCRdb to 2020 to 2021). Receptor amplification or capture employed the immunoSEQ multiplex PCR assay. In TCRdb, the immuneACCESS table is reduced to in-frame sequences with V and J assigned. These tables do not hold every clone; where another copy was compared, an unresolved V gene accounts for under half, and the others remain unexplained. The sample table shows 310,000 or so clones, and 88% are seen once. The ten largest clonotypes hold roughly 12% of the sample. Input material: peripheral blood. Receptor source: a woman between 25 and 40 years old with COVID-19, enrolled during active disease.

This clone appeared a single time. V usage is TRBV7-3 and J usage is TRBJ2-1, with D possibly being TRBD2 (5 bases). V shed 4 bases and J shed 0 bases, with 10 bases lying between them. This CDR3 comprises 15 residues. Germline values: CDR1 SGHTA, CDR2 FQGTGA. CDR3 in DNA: TGTGCCAGCAGCTCTGGACTGAGCTCCTACAATGAGCAGTTCTTC. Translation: CASSSGLSSYNEQFF.

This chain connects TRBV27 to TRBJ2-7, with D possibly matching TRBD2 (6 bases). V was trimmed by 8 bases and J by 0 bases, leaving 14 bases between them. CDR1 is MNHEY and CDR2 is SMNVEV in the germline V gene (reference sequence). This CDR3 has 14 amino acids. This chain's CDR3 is CASSPSGRSYEQYF. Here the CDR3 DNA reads TGTGCCAGCTCCCCCAGCGGGCGCTCCTACGAGCAGTACTTC.

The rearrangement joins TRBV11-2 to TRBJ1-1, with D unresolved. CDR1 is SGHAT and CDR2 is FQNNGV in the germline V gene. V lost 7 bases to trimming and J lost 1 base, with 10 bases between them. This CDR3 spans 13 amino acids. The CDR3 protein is CASTPRSNTEAFF. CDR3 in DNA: TGTGCCAGCACCCCCCGTTCGAACACTGAAGCTTTCTTT.

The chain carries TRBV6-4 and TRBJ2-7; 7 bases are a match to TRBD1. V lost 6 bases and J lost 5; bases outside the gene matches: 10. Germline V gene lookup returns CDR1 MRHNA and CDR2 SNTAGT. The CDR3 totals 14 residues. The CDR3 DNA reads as TGTGCCAGCAGCGACGGGACAGCCGGAAACGAGCAGTACTTC. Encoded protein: CASSDGTAGNEQYF.

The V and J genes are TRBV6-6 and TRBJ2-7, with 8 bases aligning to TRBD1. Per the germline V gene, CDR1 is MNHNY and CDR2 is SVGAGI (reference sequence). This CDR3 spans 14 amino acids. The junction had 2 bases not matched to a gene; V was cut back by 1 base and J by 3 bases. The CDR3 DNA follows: TGTGCCAGCAGTTACTTTGGACAGGGCTACGAGCAGTACTTC. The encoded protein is CASSYFGQGYEQYF.

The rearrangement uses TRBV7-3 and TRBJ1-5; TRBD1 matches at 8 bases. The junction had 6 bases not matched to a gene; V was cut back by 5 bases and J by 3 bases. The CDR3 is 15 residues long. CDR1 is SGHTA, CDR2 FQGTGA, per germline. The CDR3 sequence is CASSPGTGNNQPQHF. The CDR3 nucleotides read TGTGCCAGCAGCCCGGGGACAGGCAACAATCAGCCCCAGCATTTT. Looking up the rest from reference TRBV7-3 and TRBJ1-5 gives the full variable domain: GAGVSQTPSNKVTEKGKYVELRCDPISGHTALYWYRQSLGQGPEFLIYFQGTGAADDSGLPNDRFFAVRPEGSVSTLKIQRTERGDSAVYLCASSPGTGNNQPQHFGDGTRLSIL.